These T cell receptor beta chains were read from a single sample in a study of control samples from healthy donors and cancer patients. Using immunoSEQ multiplex PCR, the repertoire was profiled, and TCRdb retains in-frame clones only, with some absent. The sample shows 90,000 to 150,000 clones, approximately 90% of them seen only once. The source material was blood. Receptors originate from a woman aged 18 to 35 in good health. Both conserved end residues are part of each CDR3. A D gene is named only where the DNA matches it firmly. Only some rows state a clone size, as once, few, many or a class for expanded clones.

d_gene: .
v_gene: TRBV19
j_gene: TRBJ2-3
abundance: .
CDR3nt: TGTGCCAGTAGGGCGAAACAGTTACCGGCAATGATCGATACGCAGTATTTT
CDR3aa: CASRAKQLPAMIDTQYF

d_gene: .
v_gene: TRBV19
j_gene: TRBJ1-3
abundance: .
CDR3nt: TGTGCCAGTAGTACCGGGGCCTCTGGAAACACCATATATTTT
CDR3aa: CASSTGASGNTIYF

d_gene: .
v_gene: TRBV7-2
j_gene: TRBJ2-3
abundance: .
CDR3nt: TGTGCCAGCAGCCCCATGGCCCGGTTCACAGATACGCAGTATTTT
CDR3aa: CASSPMARFTDTQYF

d_gene: .
v_gene: TRBV12-1
j_gene: TRBJ2-5
abundance: once
CDR3nt: TGTGCCAGCAGCTACCAGGCGACAGGTGTAAAAGAGACCCAGTACTTC
CDR3aa: CASSYQATGVKETQYF

d_gene: TRBD2
v_gene: TRBV7-2
j_gene: TRBJ2-5
abundance: .
CDR3nt: TGTGCCAGCTCCCGTAATCTAGCGGGGGTCGGGGAGACCCAGTACTTC
CDR3aa: CASSRNLAGVGETQYF

d_gene: TRBD2
v_gene: TRBV28
j_gene: TRBJ2-7
abundance: few
CDR3nt: TGTGCCACCTTGACTAGCGGGAACCTACACGAGCAGTACTTC
CDR3aa: CATLTSGNLHEQYF

d_gene: .
v_gene: TRBV5-5
j_gene: TRBJ2-2
abundance: .
CDR3nt: TGTGCCAGCAGCTTGGGGACCAACACCGGGGAGCTGTTTTTT
CDR3aa: CASSLGTNTGELFF

d_gene: TRBD2
v_gene: TRBV7-3
j_gene: TRBJ2-3
abundance: .
CDR3nt: TGTGCCAGCAGCTTAGGGACTAGCGGCACAGATACGCAGTATTTT
CDR3aa: CASSLGTSGTDTQYF

d_gene: .
v_gene: TRBV3-1/TRBV3-2
j_gene: TRBJ2-7
abundance: .
CDR3nt: TGTGCCAGCAGCCAAGATTCCTCCTACGAGCAGTACTTC
CDR3aa: CASSQDSSYEQYF

d_gene: .
v_gene: TRBV19
j_gene: TRBJ2-4
abundance: few
CDR3nt: TGTGCCAGTAGTACCCCAAGACAAGGCCTTACGAAATCAAACATTCAGTACTTC
CDR3aa: CASSTPRQGLTKSNIQYF

d_gene: TRBD1
v_gene: TRBV28
j_gene: TRBJ2-3
abundance: .
CDR3nt: TGTGCCAGCAGTTCGGGACAGGGGCCACATTATGACACAGATACGCAGTATTTT
CDR3aa: CASSSGQGPHYDTDTQYF

d_gene: .
v_gene: TRBV7-2
j_gene: TRBJ2-5
abundance: .
CDR3nt: TGTGCCAGCAGCTTACGTCTGAGTACGGAGACCCAGTACTTC
CDR3aa: CASSLRLSTETQYF

d_gene: .
v_gene: TRBV30
j_gene: TRBJ2-7
abundance: .
CDR3nt: TGTGCCTGGACGACAGGGAGGAGCTACGAGCAGTACTTC
CDR3aa: CAWTTGRSYEQYF

d_gene: .
v_gene: TRBV28
j_gene: TRBJ1-1
abundance: .
CDR3nt: TGTGCCAGCAGTTTAAGCCGGAACACTGAAGCTTTCTTT
CDR3aa: CASSLSRNTEAFF

d_gene: .
v_gene: TRBV5-1
j_gene: TRBJ1-3
abundance: .
CDR3nt: TGCGCCAGCAGCTTGGACGTTGGCTCTCCGGGAAACACCATATATTTT
CDR3aa: CASSLDVGSPGNTIYF

d_gene: TRBD1
v_gene: TRBV7-9
j_gene: TRBJ1-6
abundance: .
CDR3nt: TGTGCCAGCAGCTTAGCCACAATGACAGGGCCAATCAATTCACCCCTCCACTTT
CDR3aa: CASSLATMTGPINSPLHF

d_gene: TRBD1
v_gene: TRBV19
j_gene: TRBJ1-5
abundance: .
CDR3nt: TGTGCCAGTAGTGGAGAGACAGGGACAGATCAGCCCCAGCATTTT
CDR3aa: CASSGETGTDQPQHF

d_gene: .
v_gene: TRBV4-1
j_gene: TRBJ2-7
abundance: .
CDR3nt: TGCGCCAGCAGCCAAGAGTTTAGGGGGGCGTACGAGCAGTACTTC
CDR3aa: CASSQEFRGAYEQYF

d_gene: TRBD1
v_gene: TRBV24-1
j_gene: TRBJ2-3
abundance: .
CDR3nt: TGTGCCACCAGTGAAAGTTGGGACAGGGGTCACACAGATACGCAGTATTTT
CDR3aa: CATSESWDRGHTDTQYF

d_gene: .
v_gene: TRBV24-1
j_gene: TRBJ2-7
abundance: once
CDR3nt: TGTGCCACCAGTGATTTGCGAGGGGCCGAGCAGTACTTC
CDR3aa: CATSDLRGAEQYF

d_gene: .
v_gene: TRBV5-8
j_gene: TRBJ2-7
abundance: .
CDR3nt: TGTGCCAGCAGCCAAACAGGAACCTACGAGCAGTACTTC
CDR3aa: CASSQTGTYEQYF

d_gene: .
v_gene: TRBV5-8
j_gene: TRBJ1-6
abundance: .
CDR3nt: TGTGCCAGCGAGGGGGGGTGGAAGGGTTCACCCCTCCACTTT
CDR3aa: CASEGGWKGSPLHF

d_gene: .
v_gene: TRBV28
j_gene: TRBJ2-5
abundance: .
CDR3nt: TGTGCCAGCAGTTTACTCCGTCGGCAAGAGACCCAGTACTTC
CDR3aa: CASSLLRRQETQYF

d_gene: .
v_gene: TRBV24-1
j_gene: TRBJ2-2
abundance: .
CDR3nt: TGTGCCACCAGTGATGAGGGTTCGAACACCGGGGAGCTGTTTTTT
CDR3aa: CATSDEGSNTGELFF

d_gene: TRBD1
v_gene: TRBV30
j_gene: TRBJ2-1
abundance: .
CDR3nt: TGTGCCTGGAGTCCCGAGACAGGGACGGATGAGCAGTTCTTC
CDR3aa: CAWSPETGTDEQFF

d_gene: .
v_gene: TRBV21-1
j_gene: TRBJ2-7
abundance: once
CDR3nt: TGTGCCAGCAGCCGGGGGGGGATAAACGAGCAGTACTTC
CDR3aa: CASSRGGINEQYF

d_gene: .
v_gene: TRBV28
j_gene: TRBJ1-6
abundance: .
CDR3nt: TGTGCCAGCAGTTCGGGAGGGGCCACTCCCCCGTCCCCCCTCCACTTT
CDR3aa: CASSSGGATPPSPLHF

d_gene: .
v_gene: TRBV7-8
j_gene: TRBJ1-2
abundance: .
CDR3nt: TGTGCCAGCAGCGCAGGGTCCAGCCGTGGCTACACCTTC
CDR3aa: CASSAGSSRGYTF

d_gene: TRBD2
v_gene: TRBV18
j_gene: TRBJ2-7
abundance: .
CDR3nt: TGTGCCAGCTCACCAAATACGGCGGGGGGCCACGAGCAGTACTTC
CDR3aa: CASSPNTAGGHEQYF

d_gene: .
v_gene: TRBV1
j_gene: TRBJ1-4
abundance: .
CDR3nt: TGCACCAGCAGCCAAGATTTGGGGACAGGGGACGAAAAACTGTTTTTT
CDR3aa: CTSSQDLGTGDEKLFF

d_gene: TRBD1
v_gene: TRBV18
j_gene: TRBJ2-5
abundance: .
CDR3nt: TGTGCCAGCTCATCATGGACAGGGCCCCAAGAGACCCAGTACTTC
CDR3aa: CASSSWTGPQETQYF